Listed here are 12 T cell receptor beta chains from one sample, sequenced in a study of T cells in women clearing cervical HPV infection. Only in-frame clones appear in the TCRdb table, and some are missing; sequencing was by immunoSEQ multiplex PCR. Seen in this sample are more than 25,000 clones; the ten most common clones hold 11%. The sequencing sample was made of blood buffy coat. These receptors were collected from a woman between 18 and 75 years old with a cervical HPV16 infection that either progressed to CIN3+ or cleared (not recorded which).

In the case of this clone: The read stops 3 residues short of the end of the CDR3; the missing end is completed from the germline J gene. The chain is built from TRBV20-1 and TRBJ2-3; TRBD1 matches 11 bases. V shed 4 bases and J 4 bases; nucleotides not matched to a gene: 1. Germline assignment: CDR1 DFQATT and CDR2 SNEGSKA (reference sequence). The CDR3 contains 13 residues. The covered CDR3 bases are TGCAGTGCTACGGACAGGGGGCCAGATACG. This translates into CSATDRGPDT. The whole CDR3 is CSATDRGPDTQYF.

As regards this clone: From the germline J gene comes the end of the CDR3, since the read stops 3 residues before it. The chain carries TRBV28 and TRBJ1-4, with TRBD1 matching over 7 bases. Germline lookup yields CDR1 MDHEN and CDR2 SYDVKM. V gave up 6 bases and J gave up 8 bases; unmatched junction bases: 12. There are 15 residues in the CDR3. The part of the CDR3 DNA that was read is TGTGCCAGCAGCTGGGACAGAAGTTATGGGGAAAAA. The encoded protein is CASSWDRSYGEK. The full CDR3 is CASSWDRSYGEKLFF.

With respect to this clone: The sample holds other DNA sequences that translate to the same CDR3. The chain's CDR3 is CASSPPRTVMNDYTF. Partial CDR3 DNA: TGTGCCAGCAGCCCACCCCGGACAGTCATGAATGAC. V usage is TRBV7-9 and J usage is TRBJ1-2; D may be TRBD1 (6 bases). The CDR3 end falls 3 residues outside the read, so it is completed with the germline J gene. Germline CDR1 and CDR2: SEHNR and FQNEAQ (reference sequence). CDR3 length: 15 residues.

Turning to this clone: The read gets to within 3 residues of the CDR3 end, and the germline J gene fills in the rest. The chain combines TRBV20-1 with TRBJ2-6; D is unresolved. Germline CDR1 and CDR2: DFQATT and SNEGSKA (reference sequence). Between the trimmed V and J ends, which lost 1 base and 0 bases, there was a span of 7 bases. The length of the CDR3 is 15 residues. CDR3 DNA (partial): TGCAGTGCTAGAGTAACGGGCTCTGGGGCCAACGTC. It codes for CSARVTGSGANV. Given in full, the CDR3 is CSARVTGSGANVLTF.

Worth noting for this clone: Read sequence stops 3 residues before the CDR3 end, and the germline J gene provides the missing end. This chain uses TRBV18 with TRBJ2-7, with 8 bases that match TRBD1. This CDR3 is 17 amino acids long. Germline V gene lookup returns CDR1 KGHSH and CDR2 LQKENI. The V gene end was trimmed by 4 bases and the J gene end by 3 bases; junction bases not matched to a gene: 14. Here the CDR3 reads CASSLSARPGQGYEQYF. The DNA read from the CDR3 is TGTGCCAGCTCACTGAGCGCGAGGCCCGGACAGGGCTACGAG.

With regard to this clone: The sequenced fragment ends 3 residues before the CDR3 boundary, so the rest is inferred from the germline J gene. This sample also contains other DNA sequences that code for the same CDR3. The chain combines TRBV2 with TRBJ1-3; no firm D call. CDR1 is SNHLY and CDR2 is FYNNEI in the germline V gene. The length of the CDR3 is 17 residues. Trimming shortened V by 2 bases and J by 0 bases, and 14 bases separated the two germline ends. CDR3 residues: CASSEMLTGRSGNTIYF. The part of the CDR3 DNA that was read is TGTGCCAGCAGTGAAATGTTGACGGGTCGCTCTGGAAACACC.

As for this clone: The missing CDR3 end, 3 residues past where the read stops, is filled in from the germline J gene. The chain is built from TRBV19 and TRBJ1-2; D not resolved. This CDR3 region has 13 residues. CDR1 LNHDA and CDR2 SQIVND come from the germline V gene (reference sequence). CDR3 loop: CASSNSGKNDYTF. The sequenced part of the CDR3 DNA is TGTGCCAGTAGTAATAGCGGAAAGAATGAC.

In regard to this clone: The DNA ends 3 residues before the CDR3 does, and the rest of the CDR3 is filled in from the germline J gene. The chain carries TRBV29-1 and TRBJ2-7, with 10 bases fitting TRBD1. Germline CDR1 and CDR2: SQVTM and ANQGSEA. This CDR3 has 15 residues. J lost 0 bases, V lost 4 bases, and 6 bases had no gene match. The DNA read from the CDR3 is TGCAGCGTTGGCCCTAGGACAGGGGGCTCCTACGAG. Translating gives CSVGPRTGGSYE. The whole CDR3 reads CSVGPRTGGSYEQYF.

Of note for this clone: The DNA ends 3 residues before the CDR3 does, and the rest of the CDR3 is filled in from the germline J gene. The chain combines TRBV18 with TRBJ1-2; no definite D call. Germline V gene sequence: CDR1 KGHSH, CDR2 LQKENI. This CDR3 is built from 17 residues. This CDR3 reads CASSRLKPPATTDTYTF. CDR3 DNA, as far as it was read: TGTGCCAGCTCACGTCTAAAACCACCGGCAACCACAGATACC.

Of note for this clone: The CDR3 end lies 3 residues beyond the end of the read and is filled in from the germline J gene. This chain joins TRBV7-2 and TRBJ1-5; TRBD1 matches 7 bases. Germline values: CDR1 SGHTA, CDR2 FQGNSA. There are 15 residues in the CDR3. Trimming took 3 bases from V and 5 from J; bases not matched to a gene: 7. This CDR3 is CASSFQDRIDQPQHF. Partial CDR3 DNA: TGTGCCAGCAGCTTTCAGGACAGGATTGATCAGCCC.

For this clone: The missing CDR3 end, 3 residues past where the read stops, is filled in from the germline J gene. The chain links TRBV7-9 to TRBJ2-1; 7 bases are a match to TRBD2. The CDR3 totals 14 residues. The V gene end was trimmed by 1 base and the J gene end by 5 bases; junction bases not matched to a gene: 2. Germline CDR1 and CDR2: SEHNR and FQNEAQ (reference sequence). The CDR3 DNA, read in part, is TGTGCCAGCAGCTTAGGACTAGCTAACAATGAG. As protein: CASSLGLANNE. The CDR3 reads in full as CASSLGLANNEQFF.

Worth noting for this clone: The missing CDR3 end, 3 residues past where the read stops, is filled in from the germline J gene. This chain joins TRBV29-1 and TRBJ1-1, with 12 positions matching TRBD1. The CDR3 consists of 15 residues. The germline V gene has CDR1 SQVTM and CDR2 ANQGSEA. V was clipped by 0 bases and J by 4 bases; unmatched bases: 3. Incomplete CDR3 DNA: TGCAGCGTTGAAGATAGGGACAGGGGGCCCACTGAA. Amino acid sequence: CSVEDRDRGPTE. The complete CDR3 sequence is CSVEDRDRGPTEAFF.